These 6 T cell receptor beta chains share one sample of origin, sequenced in a study of graft-versus-host responses after intestinal transplantation. These TCRs' antigens remain unknown. Method: immunoSEQ multiplex PCR; TCRdb's copy keeps in-frame clones and lacks some. The sample shows around 99,000 clones, 80% to 90% of them seen only once. Material: unstimulated CD4+ T cells sorted from spleen or lymph node cells, obtained before transplant. The receptors were sampled from a human donor who was the organ donor for an intestinal transplant.

The rearrangement joins TRBV28 to TRBJ2-6, with D tentatively TRBD1 or TRBD2 (5 bases each). Trimming pared 6 bases from V and 2 bases from J, leaving 23 bases between. CDR1 and CDR2 (germline): MDHEN, SYDVKM. The CDR3 runs 19 residues. The DNA of the CDR3 is TGTGCCAGCAGAAACAACGCCGGGACGGCTCATGCTGGGGCCAACGTCCTGACTTTC. It yields the protein CASRNNAGTAHAGANVLTF. Drawing the rest from reference TRBV28 and TRBJ2-6, the complete variable domain is DVKVTQSSRYLVKRTGEKVFLECVQDMDHENMFWYRQDPGLGLRLIYFSYDVKMKEKGDIPEGYSVSREKKERFSLILESASTNQTSMYLCASRNNAGTAHAGANVLTFGAGSRLTVL.

The V call is TRBV7-2, the J call TRBJ2-2; 7 nucleotides line up with TRBD1. Trimming took 1 base from V and 4 from J; bases not matched to a gene: 6. Germline CDR1 and CDR2: SGHTA and FQGNSA. The CDR3 runs to 16 residues. The CDR3 sequence: CASSLERGQGTGELFF. CDR3 coding DNA: TGTGCCAGCAGCTTAGAAAGGGGGCAGGGCACCGGGGAGCTGTTTTTT.

This sequence joins TRBV18 and TRBJ1-4; 10 bases are shared with TRBD1. The CDR3 has 14 residues. After removal of 4 bases from V and 8 bases from J, the junction contained 4 bases not matched to a gene. Germline loops: CDR1 KGHSH, CDR2 LQKENI. CDR3 sequence: CASSRDRGREKLFF. CDR3 in DNA: TGTGCCAGCTCACGGGACAGGGGACGAGAAAAACTGTTTTTT.

J is TRBJ1-2 and V is TRBV18; 8 nucleotides agree with TRBD1. The CDR3 has 17 amino acids. The V segment lost 3 bases and the J segment 3 bases; nucleotides outside the gene matches: 12. Looked up from germline, CDR1 is KGHSH and CDR2 is LQKENI. The CDR3 region has the DNA TGTGCCAGCTCACCCCGGACCAGGGGGCTGGAAGACTATGGCTACACCTTC. Protein sequence: CASSPRTRGLEDYGYTF.

This clone was found once. The rearrangement links TRBV5-1 to TRBJ1-1, with a possible D match to TRBD1 (5 bases). The V and J ends lost 3 bases and 4 bases respectively, with 13 bases between them. CDR3 size: 14 residues. Per germline, CDR1 SGHRS and CDR2 YFSETQ. DNA for the CDR3: TGCGCCAGCAGCTCGGGTGCGGGGGGCACTGAAGCTTTCTTT. Translating gives CASSSGAGGTEAFF.

This chain links TRBV7-3 with TRBJ2-5; 12 nucleotides line up with TRBD2. The CDR3 consists of 16 residues. Per the germline V gene, CDR1 is SGHTA and CDR2 is FQGTGA. V lost 5 bases, J lost 3 bases, and 7 bases stayed unmatched. This chain's CDR3 is CASSDGLAGRKETQYF. Written as DNA, the CDR3 is TGTGCCAGCAGCGACGGACTAGCGGGGCGTAAAGAGACCCAGTACTTC.